A single sample is the source of the 15 T cell receptor beta chains below, sequenced in a study of blood T cell repertoires in COVID-19 (TCRdb year 2020). Library prep was done by the immunoSEQ multiplex PCR assay. As stored in TCRdb, this immuneACCESS dataset retains in-frame rearrangements with V and J assigned. A fraction of the clones does not appear; measured against another copy, unresolved V genes explain less than half of the discrepancy, and the remainder lacks a known reason. This sample lists some 370,000 clones; about 87% were detected once. More than 9% of the sample is taken by the ten largest. Specimen: peripheral blood. The receptors were gathered from a woman in her 30s with COVID-19, enrolled during active disease.

This sequence joins TRBV6-7 and TRBJ1-1, with D uncertain. Being an ORF, TRBV6-7 has a function that is uncertain. The CDR3 is made up of 10 amino acids. V was shortened by 0 bases and J by 9 bases, with 2 bases between the two germline ends. The CDR3 DNA reads as TGTGCCAGCAGTTACTCTAAAGCTTTCTTT. Protein: CASSYSKAFF.

The chain combines TRBV7-9 with TRBJ1-2; 8 nucleotides match TRBD1. This CDR3 region has 14 residues. From germline, CDR1 is SEHNR and CDR2 FQNEAQ (reference sequence). V was clipped by 9 bases and J by 5 bases; unmatched bases: 11. The chain's CDR3 is CASEKGQGRYGYTF. The CDR3 DNA reads as TGTGCCAGTGAGAAAGGACAGGGTCGGTATGGCTACACCTTC.

The chain uses TRBV6-5 and TRBJ2-4; 9 bases line up with TRBD1. Per the germline V gene, CDR1 is MNHEY and CDR2 is SVGAGI. The CDR3 covers 13 residues. The ends lost 8 bases at V and 5 bases at J; junction bases unmatched: 4. CDR3 DNA: TGTGCCAGCGGGGGACAGGGTGAAAACATTCAGTACTTC. This encodes CASGGQGENIQYF.

This clone has a single count. This chain connects TRBV5-1 to TRBJ1-1; 7 nucleotides align to TRBD1. The germline CDR1 and CDR2 sequences are SGHRS and YFSETQ. V shed 2 bases, J shed 11 bases, and the junction held 9 bases outside the gene matches. There are 13 residues in the CDR3. CDR3 sequence: CASSLTTGTLAFF. CDR3 coding DNA: TGCGCCAGCAGCTTAACGACAGGGACGCTGGCTTTCTTT.

This clone has only one observation. This sequence joins TRBV23-1 and TRBJ1-5; D remains ambiguous. TRBV23-1 is assigned to the ORF class and has an uncertain function. Trimming stripped 0 bases from V and 6 bases from J, with 9 bases between. CDR3 length: 14 residues. The CDR3 loop is CASSQSAGFQPQHF. The CDR3 DNA reads as TGCGCCAGCAGTCAATCGGCGGGTTTTCAGCCCCAGCATTTT.

The count of this clone is one. The rearrangement links TRBV7-2 to TRBJ2-5; 7 bases agree with TRBD1. With V trimmed by 1 base and J by 5 bases, 4 bases remained unmatched. The CDR3 totals 14 residues. Looked up from germline, CDR1 is SGHTA and CDR2 is FQGNSA. The CDR3 here is CASSLDRGLETQYF. DNA for the CDR3: TGTGCCAGCAGCTTAGATAGGGGGCTGGAGACCCAGTACTTC.

This chain joins TRBV30 and TRBJ1-5; D gene unclear. Germline CDR1 and CDR2: GTSNPN and SVGIG (reference sequence). This CDR3 is 14 amino acids long. Trimming pared 0 bases from V and 3 bases from J, leaving 9 bases between. CDR3: CAWSVSTSNQPQHF. DNA for the CDR3: TGTGCCTGGAGTGTTTCGACTTCCAATCAGCCCCAGCATTTT.

This clone was observed a handful of times. The chain has TRBV7-2 and TRBJ2-7; no clear D. The CDR3 has 14 amino acids. V lost 5 bases and J lost 0, with 11 bases in between. Germline V CDR1 and CDR2: SGHTA, FQGNSA. This chain's CDR3 is CASSHASASYEQYF. CDR3 coding DNA: TGTGCCAGCAGCCACGCCAGCGCCTCCTACGAGCAGTACTTC. The full variable domain, rest sourced from reference TRBV7-2 and TRBJ2-7, is GAGVSQSPSNKVTEKGKDVELRCDPISGHTALYWYRQSLGQGLEFLIYFQGNSAPDKSGLPSDRFSAERTGGSVSTLTIQRTQQEDSAVYLCASSHASASYEQYFGPGTRLTVT.

The chain couples TRBV30 to TRBJ2-3, with 14 bases that match TRBD2. J gave up 0 bases and V 4 bases, and 9 bases lay outside the gene matches. Germline CDR1 reads GTSNPN; CDR2 reads SVGIG (reference sequence). There are 18 residues in the CDR3. The CDR3 is CAWTPGTSGSMSTDTQYF. CDR3 DNA: TGTGCCTGGACCCCGGGGACTAGCGGGAGTATGAGCACAGATACGCAGTATTTT.

The CDR3 DNA reads TGTGCCAGCAGCTTAGTTGGACAGGGACGAGGAGGAGACACTGAAGCTTTCTTT. It translates to CASSLVGQGRGGDTEAFF. The chain has TRBV7-2 and TRBJ1-1; 8 nucleotides match TRBD1. The CDR3 loop spans 18 amino acids. Germline CDR1 and CDR2: SGHTA and FQGNSA. J lost 3 bases, V lost 1 base, and 13 bases had no gene match.

V usage is TRBV12-3 or TRBV12-4 and J usage is TRBJ1-5; no clear D gene. The V end lost 3 bases, the J end lost 6 bases, and 6 bases lay between the germline ends. The CDR3 is 12 residues long. The CDR3 spells CASSLSPQPQHF. CDR3 bases: TGTGCCAGCAGTTTGAGTCCTCAGCCCCAGCATTTT.

For the CDR3, the DNA is TGTGCCAGTAGTGTGGGACAGCTGAAACAAGAGACCCAGTACTTC. Protein sequence: CASSVGQLKQETQYF. V is TRBV19 and J is TRBJ2-5; 7 nucleotides align to TRBD1. V shed 5 bases, J shed 2 bases, and the junction held 8 bases outside the gene matches. The CDR3 length is 15 residues. Germline loops: CDR1 LNHDA, CDR2 SQIVND (reference sequence).

The rearrangement links TRBV7-3 to TRBJ1-1; TRBD1 matches at 9 bases. Germline V CDR1 and CDR2: SGHTA, FQGTGA. The CDR3 loop spans 13 amino acids. V dropped 6 bases and J dropped 5; count of bases not matched to a gene: 4. This CDR3 is CASSDRGGTEAFF. CDR3 nucleotide sequence: TGTGCCAGCAGTGACAGGGGGGGTACTGAAGCTTTCTTT.

This rearrangement joins TRBV4-1 to TRBJ1-6; 7 bases fit TRBD1. This CDR3 comprises 15 residues. Germline V gene sequence: CDR1 MGHRA, CDR2 YSYEKL. Unmatched junction bases numbered 8, after V lost 4 bases and J lost 8 bases. The CDR3 DNA sequence: TGCGCCAGCAGCCCACAGACAGGGATGGATTCACCCCTCCACTTT. As protein: CASSPQTGMDSPLHF.

The chain recombines TRBV3-1 (or the pseudogene TRBV3-2) with TRBJ1-3; D is unclear. Germline V lookup: CDR1 LGHDT, CDR2 YNNKEL (reference sequence). This CDR3 region has 17 residues. V lost 1 base and J 0 bases, leaving 13 bases between the germline ends. The CDR3 nucleotides are TGTGCCAGCAGCCAAGTTCGCGACTTACGCTCTGGAAACACCATATATTTT. It is translated as CASSQVRDLRSGNTIYF.